This passage covers 28 T cell receptor beta chains from one sample sequenced in a study of cytomegalovirus exposure and HLA in healthy donors. Primers: 60 Vbeta forward and 13 Jbeta reverse. The assay was immunoSEQ multiplex PCR, and TCRdb's table has in-frame clones only and misses some. The sample records approximately 59,000 clones, around 62% being singletons. The sample comprised PBMCs. These receptors were collected from a man aged 35 to 55 in good health and CMV-seropositive.

The V call is TRBV6-5, the J call TRBJ2-2; possible D gene TRBD1, 5 bases. Germline values: CDR1 MNHEY, CDR2 SVGAGI. Trimming cost V 5 bases and J 1 base, with 5 bases left between them. This CDR3 has 13 residues. In DNA, the CDR3 is TGTGCCAGCAGTACAGGGAACACCGGGGAGCTGTTTTTT. Protein sequence: CASSTGNTGELFF.

The chain joins TRBV30 to TRBJ2-6, with D hard to call. Germline assignment: CDR1 GTSNPN and CDR2 SVGIG (reference sequence). V was clipped by 0 bases and J by 4 bases, with 4 bases between them. The CDR3 consists of 13 residues. The CDR3 here is CAWSVAGANVLTF. The CDR3 region has the DNA TGTGCCTGGAGTGTAGCCGGGGCCAACGTCCTGACTTTC.

The chain is built from TRBV7-9 and TRBJ1-1; tentative D call: TRBD1 (6 bases). The CDR3 consists of 16 residues. Trimming took off 2 bases at V and 3 bases at J, with 16 bases between the two ends. The germline CDR1 and CDR2 sequences are SEHNR and FQNEAQ (reference sequence). The CDR3 here is CASSLMARTDYTEAFF. CDR3 in DNA: TGTGCCAGCAGCTTAATGGCGAGGACAGATTACACTGAAGCTTTCTTT.

This clone has a handful of counts. This chain joins TRBV6-5 and TRBJ1-3; D possibly corresponds to TRBD1 (5 bases). Germline loops: CDR1 MNHEY, CDR2 SVGAGI. This CDR3 contains 15 residues. Trimming stripped 6 bases from V and 0 bases from J, with 12 bases between. This CDR3 reads CASREGLISGNTIYF. CDR3 bases: TGTGCCAGCAGGGAGGGACTTATCTCTGGAAACACCATATATTTT.

This clone has only a few counts. The chain has TRBV6-5 and TRBJ2-1; TRBD2 agrees at 7 bases. The J segment lost 9 bases and the V segment lost 5 bases, leaving 4 bases of the junction unmatched. Germline CDR1 and CDR2: MNHEY and SVGAGI. There are 12 residues in the CDR3. The CDR3 DNA sequence: TGTGCCAGCAGTAGAGGCGGGGGTGAGCAGTTCTTC. This translates into CASSRGGGEQFF.

The chain employs TRBV19 and TRBJ1-5; 12 bases match TRBD1. Looked up from germline, CDR1 is LNHDA and CDR2 is SQIVND (reference sequence). CDR3 length: 16 residues. The V segment lost 4 bases and the J segment 6 bases; nucleotides outside the gene matches: 7. Here the CDR3 DNA reads TGTGCCAGTAGTAACCCGGGACAGGGGGCCCGTCAGCCCCAGCATTTT. Translation gives CASSNPGQGARQPQHF. Using reference TRBV19 and TRBJ1-5 for the parts outside the CDR3, the full variable domain is DGGITQSPKYLFRKEGQNVTLSCEQNLNHDAMYWYRQDPGQGLRLIYYSQIVNDFQKGDIAEGYSVSREKKESFPLTVTSAQKNPTAFYLCASSNPGQGARQPQHFGDGTRLSIL.

This clone was counted between two and nine times. This sequence joins TRBV19 and TRBJ1-3; D is uncertain. CDR3 length: 15 amino acids. Germline V lookup: CDR1 LNHDA, CDR2 SQIVND (reference sequence). The V and J ends lost 5 bases and 0 bases respectively, with 11 bases between them. CDR3 sequence reads: CASSVGLASGNTIYF. CDR3 nucleotides: TGTGCCAGTAGTGTAGGACTTGCCTCTGGAAACACCATATATTTT. Full variable domain (rest looked up from reference TRBV19 and TRBJ1-3): DGGITQSPKYLFRKEGQNVTLSCEQNLNHDAMYWYRQDPGQGLRLIYYSQIVNDFQKGDIAEGYSVSREKKESFPLTVTSAQKNPTAFYLCASSVGLASGNTIYFGEGSWLTVV.

The rearrangement joins TRBV10-3 to TRBJ2-1; 8 positions agree with TRBD1. V lost 2 bases and J lost 10; bases outside the gene matches: 10. Germline CDR1 and CDR2: ENHRY and SYGVKD. The CDR3 runs to 15 residues. The CDR3 reads CAISEPGQGPEEQFF. The DNA for the CDR3 is TGTGCCATCAGTGAGCCCGGACAGGGTCCGGAGGAGCAGTTCTTC.

V is TRBV7-9 and J is TRBJ1-1; 8 bases are shared with TRBD1. The ends lost 3 bases at V and 7 bases at J; junction bases unmatched: 4. This CDR3 is 13 amino acids long. Looked up from germline, CDR1 is SEHNR and CDR2 is FQNEAQ (reference sequence). In DNA, the CDR3 is TGTGCCAGCAGCTTCCAGGGGGCGATTGAAGCTTTCTTT. This sequence encodes CASSFQGAIEAFF.

The rearrangement links TRBV19 to TRBJ1-2; D uncertain. V was pared by 6 bases and J by 7 bases, with 12 bases between. The germline V gene has CDR1 LNHDA and CDR2 SQIVND (reference sequence). This CDR3 has 12 residues. DNA for the CDR3: TGTGCCAGTAGCCCCCCGGAGGCTGGCTACACCTTC. It is translated as CASSPPEAGYTF.

This sequence joins TRBV6-5 and TRBJ1-1, with a weak D call TRBD1 (5 bases). Trimming stripped 0 bases from V and 0 bases from J, with 8 bases between. This CDR3 contains 15 residues. CDR1 is MNHEY, CDR2 SVGAGI, per germline. The CDR3 nucleotides read TGTGCCAGCAGTTACTCTGACAGCATGAACACTGAAGCTTTCTTT. Residues: CASSYSDSMNTEAFF.

The chain employs TRBV7-9 and TRBJ1-2; 7 nucleotides match TRBD1. This CDR3 has 15 residues. Germline V lookup: CDR1 SEHNR, CDR2 FQNEAQ (reference sequence). J gave up 11 bases and V 4 bases, and 16 bases lay outside the gene matches. The CDR3 DNA follows: TGTGCCAGCAGCTCTACGACAGGGCTAGCTTACGGGTACACCTTC. Protein: CASSSTTGLAYGYTF.

The rearrangement joins TRBV2 to TRBJ2-5; 7 nucleotides align to TRBD1. Trimming cost V 6 bases and J 5 bases; bases outside gene matches: 6. This CDR3 comprises 13 residues. Germline CDR1 is SNHLY and CDR2 is FYNNEI. In nucleotides, the CDR3 is TGTGCCAGCAGGGGGACAGTCTCGGAGACCCAGTACTTC. Its translation: CASRGTVSETQYF.

The chain is built from TRBV6-1 and TRBJ2-7, with a possible D match to TRBD2 (5 bases). The V gene's germline CDR1 is MNHNS and CDR2 SASEGT. V was shortened by 7 bases and J by 3 bases, with 13 bases between the two germline ends. The CDR3 has 13 residues. CDR3: CASTITRDYEQYF. CDR3 bases: TGTGCCAGCACGATCACTAGAGACTACGAGCAGTACTTC.

The rearrangement joins TRBV6-5 to TRBJ1-4; 8 nucleotides align to TRBD1. The CDR3 is 14 amino acids. V shed 6 bases, J shed 7 bases, and the junction held 7 bases outside the gene matches. Germline-derived CDR1 and CDR2 are MNHEY and SVGAGI. CDR3 loop: CASSRTGISEKLFF. In DNA, the CDR3 is TGTGCCAGCAGCCGGACAGGGATTAGTGAAAAACTGTTTTTT.

The chain recombines TRBV6-5 with TRBJ2-7; 11 nucleotides agree with TRBD2. V was clipped by 6 bases and J by 1 base; unmatched bases: 5. From germline, CDR1 is MNHEY and CDR2 SVGAGI. This CDR3 is 15 amino acids long. The CDR3 sequence is CASSSIAGGSYEQYF. CDR3 nucleotide sequence: TGTGCCAGCAGCTCAATAGCGGGAGGGTCCTACGAGCAGTACTTC.

This sequence joins TRBV6-6 and TRBJ1-1, with D unresolved. Trimming cost V 0 bases and J 1 base, with 9 bases left between them. The CDR3 is 15 amino acids. Per germline, CDR1 MNHNY and CDR2 SVGAGI (reference sequence). The CDR3 loop is CASSYSMAENTEAFF. CDR3 sequence (DNA): TGTGCCAGCAGTTACTCGATGGCAGAGAACACTGAAGCTTTCTTT.

V is TRBV6-5 and J is TRBJ1-5; D not resolved. Per germline, CDR1 MNHEY and CDR2 SVGAGI. The CDR3 runs to 13 residues. Trimming took off 2 bases at V and 3 bases at J, with 5 bases between the two ends. The DNA for the CDR3 is TGTGCCAGCAGTTACGAAGCCAATCAGCCCCAGCATTTT. Amino acid sequence: CASSYEANQPQHF.

The rearrangement links TRBV12-5 to TRBJ1-3, with 10 positions matching TRBD1. This CDR3 region has 19 residues. Germline V gene data show CDR1 as LGHNT and CDR2 as FRNRAP. V lost 0 bases to trimming and J lost 3 bases; unmatched junction nucleotides: 11. The CDR3 sequence: CASGLVSTLRDRGGNTIYF. CDR3 coding DNA: TGTGCTAGTGGTTTGGTGTCTACTCTCCGGGACAGGGGTGGAAACACCATATATTTT.

The chain joins TRBV7-6 to TRBJ2-5; 10 positions match TRBD2. The CDR3 covers 16 residues. Germline-derived CDR1 and CDR2 are SGHVS and FNYEAQ. V shed 6 bases and J 1 base; nucleotides not matched to a gene: 8. The CDR3 nucleotides read TGTGCCAGCAGTCTGAGAGGACTAGCGGTCCAAGAGACCCAGTACTTC. Amino acid sequence: CASSLRGLAVQETQYF.

This sequence joins TRBV5-1 and TRBJ2-5; no clear D gene. The CDR3 is made up of 12 amino acids. Trimming stripped 5 bases from V and 3 bases from J, with 8 bases between. The V gene's germline CDR1 is SGHRS and CDR2 YFSETQ. The CDR3 sequence is CASRAQEETQYF. DNA of the CDR3: TGCGCCAGCAGGGCACAAGAAGAGACCCAGTACTTC.

V usage is TRBV28 and J usage is TRBJ2-7; D might be TRBD2 (5 bases). Germline values: CDR1 MDHEN, CDR2 SYDVKM. Trimming removed 7 bases from V and 7 bases from J, with 17 bases in between. The CDR3 is 13 residues long. This chain's CDR3 is CASNTAAEGEQYF. The CDR3 DNA reads as TGTGCCAGCAATACGGCAGCAGAGGGAGAGCAGTACTTC.

This clone was seen more than once but under ten times. V and J are TRBV11-3 and TRBJ1-1; D remains unclear. Germline CDR1 reads SGHNT; CDR2 reads YENEEA. This CDR3 is 15 amino acids long. Trimming took 3 bases from V and 6 from J, leaving 17 bases between them. Here the CDR3 reads CASSFDEMSSAEAFF. CDR3 DNA: TGTGCCAGCAGCTTCGACGAAATGAGCAGCGCTGAAGCTTTCTTT.

The chain carries TRBV9 and TRBJ1-2, with D possibly matching TRBD1 (5 bases). The CDR3 spans 15 residues. Germline CDR1 reads SGDLS; CDR2 reads YYNGEE. Trimming left V 1 base short and J 4 bases short, with 14 bases between. The CDR3 is CASSVRGSHSYGYTF. The CDR3 region has the DNA TGTGCCAGCAGCGTAAGGGGATCTCACTCCTATGGCTACACCTTC.

Turning to this clone: At one end the junction does not follow the germline gene, possibly because of a read error. The chain carries TRBV30 and TRBJ2-2; no clear D. CDR3 length: 13 amino acids. CDR1 and CDR2 (germline): GTSNPN, SVGIG (reference sequence). CDR3 bases: TGTGCCTGGAGTGCTCAGTTCACCAGGGAGCTGTTTTTT. This codes for CAWSAQFTRELFF. Variable domain in full (rest from reference TRBV30 and TRBJ2-2): SQTIHQWPATLVQPVGSPLSLECTVEGTSNPNLYWYRQAAGRGLQLLFYSVGIGQISSEVPQNLSASRPQDRQFILSSKKLLLSDSGFYLCAWSAQFTRELFFGEGSRLTVL.

This clone was seen a single time. The V call is TRBV11-3, the J call TRBJ2-2; 7 bases agree with TRBD2. This CDR3 region has 16 residues. The V and J ends lost 5 bases and 6 bases, in that order; junction bases with no gene match: 12. Germline V lookup: CDR1 SGHNT, CDR2 YENEEA. CDR3 nucleotides: TGTGCCAGCAGCGCCCCGGGGGGAGGGCCAGCCGGGGAGCTGTTTTTT. It yields the protein CASSAPGGGPAGELFF.

In its sample, this clone was seen a few times. V gene TRBV2 combines with J gene TRBJ2-7; the match to TRBD1 covers 7 bases. The J segment lost 6 bases and the V segment lost 6 bases, leaving 11 bases of the junction unmatched. The CDR3 consists of 14 residues. The germline CDR1 and CDR2 sequences are SNHLY and FYNNEI. CDR3 nucleotide sequence: TGTGCCAGCAGAGAATACAGGGGCTGGGGCGAGCAGTACTTC. Its translation is CASREYRGWGEQYF.

V and J are TRBV27 and TRBJ1-2; the D gene is possibly TRBD1 (6 bases). V shed 5 bases and J shed 1 base, with 20 bases lying between them. CDR1 MNHEY and CDR2 SMNVEV come from the germline V gene (reference sequence). The CDR3 contains 17 residues. The CDR3 protein is CASSLKGGAPLNYGYTF. CDR3 DNA sequence: TGTGCCAGCAGTCTAAAGGGGGGGGCACCGCTTAACTATGGCTACACCTTC.